A single sample gave rise to the 10 T cell receptor beta chains below, sequenced in a study of technical replicates of blood from a few donors. The repertoire was sequenced with immunoSEQ multiplex PCR; TCRdb's copy has only in-frame clones and lacks some. The data show roughly 90,000 clones, with roughly 92% seen just once and roughly 0.26% held by the top ten. The sample comprised T cells isolated from PBMCs. These TCRs come from a human donor in good health.

The rearrangement joins TRBV7-2 to TRBJ2-1; 9 bases match TRBD2. This CDR3 has 16 amino acids. The J segment lost 4 bases and the V segment lost 2 bases, leaving 6 bases of the junction unmatched. The germline CDR1 and CDR2 sequences are SGHTA and FQGNSA. The DNA of the CDR3 is TGTGCCAGCAGCTTATTGGCGGGAGGGGTGTACAATGAGCAGTTCTTC. It yields the protein CASSLLAGGVYNEQFF.

This chain uses TRBV7-9 with TRBJ2-1; tentative D call: TRBD1 (5 bases). Trimming pared 0 bases from V and 6 bases from J, leaving 6 bases between. The CDR3 sequence is 13 residues long. Germline V gives CDR1 SEHNR, CDR2 FQNEAQ (reference sequence). The CDR3 region is CASSLAGLNEQFF. Here the CDR3 DNA reads TGTGCCAGCAGCTTAGCGGGGCTCAATGAGCAGTTCTTC.

The chain combines TRBV29-1 with TRBJ2-2; no reliable D call. Germline loops: CDR1 SQVTM, CDR2 ANQGSEA. V was cut by 6 bases and J by 2 bases, with 7 bases left in between. The CDR3 is 12 amino acids. CDR3 DNA sequence: TGCAGCGTCGGAGTCAACACCGGGGAGCTGTTTTTT. Translating it yields CSVGVNTGELFF.

The chain combines TRBV7-9 with TRBJ2-5; TRBD1 aligns across 10 bases. This CDR3 region has 15 residues. Germline CDR1 and CDR2: SEHNR and FQNEAQ (reference sequence). Trimming took 6 bases from V and 4 from J; bases not matched to a gene: 8. This CDR3 is CASSSDRGRAETQYF. The CDR3 DNA reads as TGTGCCAGCAGTTCCGACAGGGGGCGAGCAGAGACCCAGTACTTC.

The V call is TRBV6-5, the J call TRBJ1-1; no reliable D call. The CDR3 extends over 11 amino acids. Trimming removed 5 bases at V and 7 bases at J, with 8 bases between. Germline V gives CDR1 MNHEY, CDR2 SVGAGI. The CDR3 protein is CASSAQSEAFF. In DNA form, the CDR3 reads TGTGCCAGCAGTGCGCAAAGTGAAGCTTTCTTT.

CDR3: CASTAGLEGEQYF. The CDR3 nucleotides are TGTGCCAGCACCGCCGGACTCGAGGGCGAGCAGTACTTC. This rearrangement joins TRBV6-5 to TRBJ2-7; maybe TRBD2 (5 bases). The CDR3 contains 13 residues. Trimming cost V 7 bases and J 6 bases, with 16 bases left between them. CDR1 and CDR2 from the germline V gene are MNHEY and SVGAGI.

V is TRBV6-1 and J is TRBJ2-5, with D hard to call. The CDR3 runs 16 residues. Germline V gene data show CDR1 as MNHNS and CDR2 as SASEGT. V was cut by 2 bases and J by 5 bases, with 18 bases left in between. For the CDR3, the DNA is TGTGCCAGCAGTGAATGGAGCAGCCCCGATCGGGAGACCCAGTACTTC. It is translated as CASSEWSSPDRETQYF.

V usage is TRBV14 and J usage is TRBJ2-2; 13 bases map to TRBD2. The CDR3 totals 18 residues. Germline CDR1 SGHDN, CDR2 FVKESK. Trimming at V came to 4 bases and at J to 0 bases, leaving 5 bases not matched to a gene. The CDR3 DNA reads as TGTGCCAGCAGCCGACTAGCGGGAGGATCTGCGAACACCGGGGAGCTGTTTTTT. It is translated as CASSRLAGGSANTGELFF. Drawing the rest from reference TRBV14 and TRBJ2-2, the complete variable domain is EAGVTQFPSHSVIEKGQTVTLRCDPISGHDNLYWYRRVMGKEIKFLLHFVKESKQDESGMPNNRFLAERTGGTYSTLKVQPAELEDSGVYFCASSRLAGGSANTGELFFGEGSRLTVL.

This chain uses TRBV6-5 with TRBJ2-7; 7 nucleotides align to TRBD1. Germline CDR1 and CDR2: MNHEY and SVGAGI. V dropped 7 bases and J dropped 7; count of bases not matched to a gene: 16. The CDR3 sequence is 15 residues long. The CDR3 nucleotides are TGTGCCAGCAAAAGGACAGGTGAAAGCCTCCTGGAGCAGTACTTC. This sequence encodes CASKRTGESLLEQYF.

This clone was observed once. The rearrangement joins TRBV5-6 to TRBJ2-2; D uncertain. Germline V gene data show CDR1 as SGHDT and CDR2 as YYEEEE. The ends were cut back, 4 bases at V and 6 bases at J, with 13 bases in the middle. This CDR3 has 14 residues. In DNA, the CDR3 is TGTGCCAGCAGCCTGACTCCCCCCCCCGGGGAGCTGTTTTTT. Translated: CASSLTPPPGELFF.